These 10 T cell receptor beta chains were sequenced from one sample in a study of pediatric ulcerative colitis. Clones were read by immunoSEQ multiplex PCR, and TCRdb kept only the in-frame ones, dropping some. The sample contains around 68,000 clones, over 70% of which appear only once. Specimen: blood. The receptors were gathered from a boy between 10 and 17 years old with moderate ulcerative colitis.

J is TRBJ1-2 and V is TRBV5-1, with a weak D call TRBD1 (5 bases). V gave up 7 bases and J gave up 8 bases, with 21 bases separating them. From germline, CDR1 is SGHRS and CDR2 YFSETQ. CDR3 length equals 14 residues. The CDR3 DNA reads TGCGCCAGCTTACCCGGGGGACCGGAAAGGGGCTACACCTTC. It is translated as CASLPGGPERGYTF.

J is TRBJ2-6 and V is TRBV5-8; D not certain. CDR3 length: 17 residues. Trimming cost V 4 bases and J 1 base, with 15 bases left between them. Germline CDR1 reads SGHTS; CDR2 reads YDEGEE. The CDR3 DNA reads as TGTGCCAGCAGCCGCCGCAAAAGCCGATCTGGGGCCAACGTCCTGACTTTC. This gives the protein CASSRRKSRSGANVLTF.

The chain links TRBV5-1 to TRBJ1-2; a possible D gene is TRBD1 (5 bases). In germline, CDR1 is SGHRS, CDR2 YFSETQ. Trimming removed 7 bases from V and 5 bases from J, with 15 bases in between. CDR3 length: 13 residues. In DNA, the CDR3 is TGCGCCAGCGGGCTCAGGGACCCTTATGGCTACACCTTC. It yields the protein CASGLRDPYGYTF.

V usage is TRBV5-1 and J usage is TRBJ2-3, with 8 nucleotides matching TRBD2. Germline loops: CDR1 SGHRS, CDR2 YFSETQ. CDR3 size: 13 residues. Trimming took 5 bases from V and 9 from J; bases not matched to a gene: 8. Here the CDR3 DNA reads TGCGCCAGCAGTCGTAGCGGGATAGAGACGCAGTATTTT. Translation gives CASSRSGIETQYF. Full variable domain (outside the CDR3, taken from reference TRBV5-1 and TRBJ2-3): KAGVTQTPRYLIKTRGQQVTLSCSPISGHRSVSWYQQTPGQGLQFLFEYFSETQRNKGNFPGRFSGRQFSNSRSEMNVSTLELGDSALYLCASSRSGIETQYFGPGTRLTVL.

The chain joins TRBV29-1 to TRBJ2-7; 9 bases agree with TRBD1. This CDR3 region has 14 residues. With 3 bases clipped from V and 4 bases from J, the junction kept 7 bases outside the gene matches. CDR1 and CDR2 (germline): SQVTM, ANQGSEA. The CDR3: CSVEGTGPLYEQYF. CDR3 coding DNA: TGCAGCGTTGAGGGGACAGGGCCCCTTTACGAGCAGTACTTC.

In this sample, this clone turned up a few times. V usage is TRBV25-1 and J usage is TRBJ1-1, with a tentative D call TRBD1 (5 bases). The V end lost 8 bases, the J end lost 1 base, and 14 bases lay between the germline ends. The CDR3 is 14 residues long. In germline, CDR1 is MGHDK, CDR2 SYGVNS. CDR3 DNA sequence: TGTGCCAGCTGTAGGGACGGATGGAACACTGAAGCTTTCTTT. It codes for CASCRDGWNTEAFF.

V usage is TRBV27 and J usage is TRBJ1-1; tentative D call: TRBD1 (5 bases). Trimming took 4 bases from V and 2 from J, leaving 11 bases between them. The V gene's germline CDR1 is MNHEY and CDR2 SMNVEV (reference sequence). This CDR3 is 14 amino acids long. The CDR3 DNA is TGTGCCAGCAGTTACGACAGACCCAACACTGAAGCTTTCTTT. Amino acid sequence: CASSYDRPNTEAFF.

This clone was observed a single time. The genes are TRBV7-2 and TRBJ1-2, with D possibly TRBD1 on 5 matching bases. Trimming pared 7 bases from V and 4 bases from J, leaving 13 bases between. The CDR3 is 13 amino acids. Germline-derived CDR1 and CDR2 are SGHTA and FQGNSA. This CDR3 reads CASTQSGGYGYTF. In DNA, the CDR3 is TGTGCCAGCACCCAAAGTGGGGGCTATGGCTACACCTTC.

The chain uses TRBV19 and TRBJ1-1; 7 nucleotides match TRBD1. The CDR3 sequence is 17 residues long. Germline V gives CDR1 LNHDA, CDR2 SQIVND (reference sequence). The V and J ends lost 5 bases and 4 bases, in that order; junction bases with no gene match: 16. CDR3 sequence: CASSLVRDSSWGTEAFF. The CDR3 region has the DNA TGTGCCAGTAGTTTGGTTAGGGACAGCTCTTGGGGCACTGAAGCTTTCTTT.

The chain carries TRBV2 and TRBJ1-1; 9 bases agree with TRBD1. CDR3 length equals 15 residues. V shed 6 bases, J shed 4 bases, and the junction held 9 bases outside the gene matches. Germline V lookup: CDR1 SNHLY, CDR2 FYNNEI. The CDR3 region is CASRDDRGAGTEAFF. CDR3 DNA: TGTGCCAGCAGGGACGACAGGGGGGCGGGCACTGAAGCTTTCTTT.